A single sample is the source of the 3 T cell receptor beta chains below, sequenced in a study of Graves' ophthalmopathy and Graves' hyperthyroidism. CDR3 regions of TCR beta were amplified from RNA transcripts. The workflow started with a first-round RT-PCR run with HTBI primers and then moved on to a second-round multiplex PCR. Each CDR3 protein is one row after TCRdb ran MiXCR on the multiplex PCR reads. The sample contains around 400,000 distinct CDR3 sequences, 15% to 20% of which appear only once. What was sequenced was peripheral blood. These receptors came from a young woman with Graves' ophthalmopathy.

This clonotype was counted many times. The rearrangement links TRBV28 to TRBJ2-7; 10 bases align to TRBD1. V dropped 5 bases and J dropped 1; count of bases not matched to a gene: 8. Germline V gene data show CDR1 as MDHEN and CDR2 as SYDVKM. The CDR3 runs to 16 residues. CDR3 sequence (DNA): TGTGCCAGCAGTCCCGCCGGGACAGGGGTTTCCTACGAGCAGTACTTC. This sequence encodes CASSPAGTGVSYEQYF.

At least ten counts were recorded for this clonotype. The V call is TRBV6-5, the J call TRBJ1-2; no clear D gene. This CDR3 contains 15 residues. Germline V gene data show CDR1 as MNHEY and CDR2 as SVGAGI. The V end lost 2 bases, the J end lost 0 bases, and 10 bases lay between the germline ends. The CDR3 reads CASSYGQSANYGYTF. Here the CDR3 DNA reads TGTGCCAGCAGTTACGGGCAGAGCGCTAACTATGGCTACACCTTC.

This clonotype occurred many times. V usage is TRBV5-1 and J usage is TRBJ2-7; TRBD2 matches at 9 bases. Trimming at V came to 0 bases and at J to 4 bases, leaving 5 bases not matched to a gene. The germline V gene encodes CDR1 SGHRS and CDR2 YFSETQ. This CDR3 contains 15 residues. CDR3 nucleotide sequence: TGCGCCAGCAGCTTGGGTAGCGGGAGAGAATACGAGCAGTACTTC. It translates to CASSLGSGREYEQYF. Drawing the rest from reference TRBV5-1 and TRBJ2-7, the complete variable domain is KAGVTQTPRYLIKTRGQQVTLSCSPISGHRSVSWYQQTPGQGLQFLFEYFSETQRNKGNFPGRFSGRQFSNSRSEMNVSTLELGDSALYLCASSLGSGREYEQYFGPGTRLTVT.